This T cell receptor beta chain appears in the sequencing data of a study of CD8 T cells in Susac syndrome. TEMRA cells were FACS-enriched, unlike CD8+ and CD4+ T cells, which were negatively isolated. CDR1 is SGDLS, CDR2 YYNGEE, per germline. This CDR3 comprises 15 residues. V was shortened by 3 bases and J by 0 bases, with 10 bases between the two germline ends. Reverse transcription used about 0.45 to 1 ug RNA and random hexamers. TCRdb re-analysed the immunoSEQ multiplex PCR reads in MiXCR, keeping a single row per CDR3 protein. The sample carries 130,000 to 150,000 distinct CDR3 sequences, approximately 94% recorded once.

The sequencing sample was made of CD4+ T cells from PBMCs. The chain employs TRBV9 and TRBJ1-5, with D possibly being TRBD1 (6 bases). The TCR originated in a human donor in good health. CDR3 sequence (DNA): TGTGCCAGCAGCGCTGGGGACATTAGCAATCAGCCCCAGCATTTT. This encodes CASSAGDISNQPQHF.